This is a list of T cell receptor beta chains from one sample in a study of blood T cell repertoires in COVID-19. This table comes from immunoSEQ multiplex PCR, and its TCRdb copy is limited to in-frame clones, with some not included. The sample yields 270,000 or so clones, roughly nine tenths seen once. The sample was peripheral blood. These receptors were taken from a woman aged 25 to 39 with COVID-19, enrolled during active disease. Each CDR3 is given with its conserved first and last residue. The order of the fields is clone size, J gene, V gene, CDR3 protein. For some rows the clone size is stated as once, few or many, or as a class when expanded; others skip it.

-	TRBJ2-5	TRBV10-2	CASTPTGFLETQYF
-	TRBJ1-2	TRBV5-1	CASSLAGRESGYTF
-	TRBJ1-1	TRBV5-4	CASTEDRGLGNTEAFF
-	TRBJ2-7	TRBV28	CASSLDPVSYEQYF
-	TRBJ1-4	TRBV30	CAWSKTVFGEKLFF
-	TRBJ1-1	TRBV6-5	CASSYSGQGPTEAFF
-	TRBJ1-5	TRBV19	CASSPHRGGSNQPQHF
once	TRBJ2-1	TRBV6-4	CASSVDGGSYNEQFF
-	TRBJ1-5	TRBV19	CASSFTLQAYNQPQHF
-	TRBJ2-7	TRBV7-6	CASSSTDRGDYEQYF
-	TRBJ1-4	TRBV11-2	CASSSRSDEKLFF
once	TRBJ1-1	TRBV19	CASSNGGNTEAFF